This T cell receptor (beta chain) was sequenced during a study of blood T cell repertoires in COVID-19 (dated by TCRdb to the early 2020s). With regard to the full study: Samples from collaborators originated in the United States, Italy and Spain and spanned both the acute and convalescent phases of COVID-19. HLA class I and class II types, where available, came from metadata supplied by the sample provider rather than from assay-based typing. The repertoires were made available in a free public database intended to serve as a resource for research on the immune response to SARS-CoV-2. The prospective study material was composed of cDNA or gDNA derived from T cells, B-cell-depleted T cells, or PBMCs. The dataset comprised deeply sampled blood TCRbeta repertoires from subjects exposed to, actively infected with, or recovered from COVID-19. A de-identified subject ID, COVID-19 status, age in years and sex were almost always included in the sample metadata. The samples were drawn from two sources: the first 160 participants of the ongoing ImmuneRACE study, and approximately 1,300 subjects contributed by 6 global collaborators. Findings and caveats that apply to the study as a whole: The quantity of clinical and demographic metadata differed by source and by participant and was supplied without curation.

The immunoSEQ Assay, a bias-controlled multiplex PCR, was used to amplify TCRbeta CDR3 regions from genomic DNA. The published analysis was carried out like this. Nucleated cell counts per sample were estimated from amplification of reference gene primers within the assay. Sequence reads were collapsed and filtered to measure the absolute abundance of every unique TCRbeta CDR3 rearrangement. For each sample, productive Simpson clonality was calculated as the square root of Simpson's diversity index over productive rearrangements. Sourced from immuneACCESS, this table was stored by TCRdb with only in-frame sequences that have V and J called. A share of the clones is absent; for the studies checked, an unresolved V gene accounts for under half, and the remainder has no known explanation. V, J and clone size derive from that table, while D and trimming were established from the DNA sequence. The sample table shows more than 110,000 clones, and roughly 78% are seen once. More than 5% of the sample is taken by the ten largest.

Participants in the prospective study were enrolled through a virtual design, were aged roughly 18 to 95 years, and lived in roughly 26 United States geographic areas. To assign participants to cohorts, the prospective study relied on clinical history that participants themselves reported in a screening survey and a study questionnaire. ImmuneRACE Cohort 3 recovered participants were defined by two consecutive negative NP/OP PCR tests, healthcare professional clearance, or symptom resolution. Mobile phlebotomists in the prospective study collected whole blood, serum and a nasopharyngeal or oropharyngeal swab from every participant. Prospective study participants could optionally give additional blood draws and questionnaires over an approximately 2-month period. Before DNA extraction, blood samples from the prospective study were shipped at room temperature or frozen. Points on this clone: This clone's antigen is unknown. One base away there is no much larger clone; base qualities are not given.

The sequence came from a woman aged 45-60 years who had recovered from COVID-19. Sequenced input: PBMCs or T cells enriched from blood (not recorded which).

The bases read TGTGCCAGCAGCCAGGCGGGGGCGCGTAGGAACACCATATATTTT. Its protein reads: CASSQAGARRNTIYF. The sequence links TRBV2 to TRBJ1-3; the D segment could be TRBD1, given 6 matching bases. The cysteine opens and the phenylalanine closes a CDR3 of 15 amino acids. Only the CDR3 DNA stays, 45 bases, in frame from base 1. V is shortened by 6 bases, J by 7 bases, and the region joining them spans 19 bases. CDR1 SNHLY and CDR2 FYNNEI are derived from the germline V gene.